The 13 T cell receptor beta chains reported below all come from one sample, sequenced in a study of shared clonotypes between healthy human individuals. TCRdb's table, derived via immunoSEQ multiplex PCR, lists solely in-frame clones and lacks some. Among approximately 2,300,000 clones listed, 85% to 95% were seen once. Sample: naive CD4+ T cells from PBMCs. The subset was: CD45RA+ positively selected. The receptors derive from a man younger than 35 in good health. Some clones in this sample may be carry-over from other donors' samples.

This chain connects TRBV6-5 to TRBJ1-5, with D hard to call. This CDR3 is 14 amino acids long. The V end was cut by 6 bases, the J end by 4 bases, with 13 bases between. CDR1 is MNHEY and CDR2 is SVGAGI in the germline V gene. This CDR3 reads CASSPLSRNQPQHF. The CDR3 DNA sequence: TGTGCCAGCAGCCCGTTATCCAGGAATCAGCCCCAGCATTTT.

The J gene is TRBJ2-3, the V gene TRBV9; D might be TRBD2 (6 bases). The germline V and J ends were trimmed by 3 bases and 0 bases, with 14 bases remaining between them. The CDR3 has 16 residues. Per germline, CDR1 SGDLS and CDR2 YYNGEE. Here the CDR3 reads CASSGGDLRSTDTQYF. CDR3 in DNA: TGTGCCAGCAGCGGTGGGGACTTAAGGAGCACAGATACGCAGTATTTT.

The chain couples TRBV27 to TRBJ1-1; no reliable D call. The V gene lost 4 bases and the J gene lost 1 base, with 22 bases spanning the gap. CDR1 and CDR2 (germline): MNHEY, SMNVEV (reference sequence). The CDR3 spans 18 residues. CDR3 DNA: TGTGCCAGCAGTTCCCCCCGGAGAGAGGGTCCAGGGAACACTGAAGCTTTCTTT. Translating gives CASSSPRREGPGNTEAFF.

This clone appeared a single time. The chain carries TRBV28 and TRBJ2-1; TRBD2 matches at 11 bases. The CDR3 contains 15 residues. V gave up 3 bases and J gave up 7 bases; unmatched junction bases: 5. Germline loops: CDR1 MDHEN, CDR2 SYDVKM. The CDR3 DNA sequence: TGTGCCAGCAGTTTGTGGGCTAGCGGGAGGAATGAGCAGTTCTTC. Encoded protein: CASSLWASGRNEQFF.

The J gene is TRBJ2-3, the V gene TRBV18; TRBD2 is a possible D gene (5 bases). With 0 bases removed from V and 0 bases from J, the gap between germline ends came to 10 bases. The CDR3 runs 16 residues. Germline V gives CDR1 KGHSH, CDR2 LQKENI. In DNA, the CDR3 is TGTGCCAGCTCACCACCAATGGAGCGGAGCACAGATACGCAGTATTTT. This codes for CASSPPMERSTDTQYF.

This chain uses TRBV7-2 with TRBJ1-2; D is unclear. Trimming left V 2 bases short and J 8 bases short, with 12 bases between. This CDR3 is 13 amino acids long. Germline CDR1 is SGHTA and CDR2 is FQGNSA. CDR3 sequence: CASSLIEGAGYTF. The CDR3 DNA reads as TGTGCCAGCAGCTTAATTGAAGGCGCCGGCTACACCTTC.

V gene TRBV5-1 combines with J gene TRBJ2-2; possible D gene TRBD2, 5 bases. V was clipped by 5 bases and J by 6 bases, with 11 bases between them. CDR1 is SGHRS, CDR2 YFSETQ, per germline. The CDR3 covers 13 residues. The CDR3 here is CASRAQEAGELFF. CDR3 nucleotide sequence: TGCGCCAGCAGGGCTCAGGAGGCCGGGGAGCTGTTTTTT.

The chain recombines TRBV30 with TRBJ1-3; D might be TRBD1 (6 bases). The CDR3 is 14 residues long. The germline V and J ends were trimmed by 8 bases and 1 base, with 15 bases remaining between them. Germline V gene lookup returns CDR1 GTSNPN and CDR2 SVGIG (reference sequence). The CDR3 protein is CAGRGFDSGNTIYF. For the CDR3, the DNA is TGTGCCGGCAGGGGTTTTGATTCTGGAAACACCATATATTTT.

V and J are TRBV28 and TRBJ2-1; 11 bases line up with TRBD2. CDR1 and CDR2 from the germline V gene are MDHEN and SYDVKM. This CDR3 region has 15 residues. V was pared by 1 base and J by 9 bases, with 5 bases of the junction left unmatched. CDR3 sequence reads: CASSLYSGRAVEQFF. The CDR3 nucleotides are TGTGCCAGCAGTTTATATAGCGGGAGGGCCGTTGAGCAGTTCTTC.

The chain couples TRBV28 to TRBJ2-1, with no clear D. The CDR3 extends over 15 amino acids. In germline, CDR1 is MDHEN, CDR2 SYDVKM. V was shortened by 8 bases and J by 3 bases, with 17 bases between the two germline ends. The DNA for the CDR3 is TGTGCCAGCCGCTCCTACAACATCCGCTACAATGAGCAGTTCTTC. This gives the protein CASRSYNIRYNEQFF. The complete variable domain, with remaining parts taken from reference TRBV28 and TRBJ2-1, reads DVKVTQSSRYLVKRTGEKVFLECVQDMDHENMFWYRQDPGLGLRLIYFSYDVKMKEKGDIPEGYSVSREKKERFSLILESASTNQTSMYLCASRSYNIRYNEQFFGPGTRLTVL.

This sequence joins TRBV5-4 and TRBJ2-3; D unclear. Germline-derived CDR1 and CDR2 are SGHNT and YYREEE (reference sequence). V shed 3 bases and J shed 3 bases, with 11 bases lying between them. The CDR3 spans 14 residues. The CDR3 here is CASSSRTETDTQYF. CDR3 nucleotides: TGTGCCAGCAGCTCGAGGACCGAGACAGATACGCAGTATTTT. Full variable domain (outside the CDR3, taken from reference TRBV5-4 and TRBJ2-3): ETGVTQSPTHLIKTRGQQVTLRCSSQSGHNTVSWYQQALGQGPQFIFQYYREEENGRGNFPPRFSGLQFPNYSSELNVNALELDDSALYLCASSSRTETDTQYFGPGTRLTVL.

The V gene is TRBV27, the J gene TRBJ2-2; D is possibly TRBD2 (5 bases). Between the trimmed V and J ends, which lost 5 bases and 7 bases, there was a span of 14 bases. The length of the CDR3 is 14 residues. Germline lookup yields CDR1 MNHEY and CDR2 SMNVEV (reference sequence). CDR3 DNA: TGTGCCAGCAGTCGAGATGAGCGGCTCGGGGAGCTGTTTTTT. Translation gives CASSRDERLGELFF.

This clone was picked up one time. The chain links TRBV10-3 to TRBJ1-3, with D possibly matching TRBD1 (5 bases). Looked up from germline, CDR1 is ENHRY and CDR2 is SYGVKD. V lost 3 bases and J lost 6, with 12 bases in between. This CDR3 is 14 amino acids long. The CDR3 DNA follows: TGTGCCATCAGTGAAGGTCAGGGAATAAACACCATATATTTT. Protein: CAISEGQGINTIYF.